This passage covers 20 T cell receptor beta chains from one sample sequenced in a study of identical twins. TCRdb called the 5' RACE reads again in MiXCR, with one record for every CDR3 protein. The table shows just under 550,000 distinct CDR3 sequences, with over 12% occurring only once. This sample was shared with a second study, whose subject was yellow fever vaccine responses in identical twins.

The material sequenced was CD4+ T cells sorted from blood. Source of these receptors: a woman aged 18 to 35 in good health.

This clonotype was picked up a small number of times. The J gene is TRBJ2-3, the V gene TRBV12-3 or TRBV12-4; TRBD2 aligns across 9 bases. V shed 5 bases and J 6 bases; nucleotides not matched to a gene: 12. The CDR3 totals 16 residues. CDR3 coding DNA: TGTGCCAGCAGTCGTAAACGCGGACTAGCGTCTGATACGCAGTATTTT. Translation gives CASSRKRGLASDTQYF.

The chain is built from TRBV5-1 and TRBJ2-7; TRBD1 aligns across 9 bases. J was trimmed by 2 bases and V by 5 bases; bases with no gene match: 5. The CDR3 covers 14 residues. CDR1 is SGHRS and CDR2 is YFSETQ in the germline V gene. CDR3 sequence: CASSWTGETYEQYF. The CDR3 DNA sequence: TGCGCCAGCAGTTGGACAGGGGAGACCTACGAGCAGTACTTC.

This clonotype was counted a few times. The chain carries TRBV4-1 and TRBJ2-1; the match to TRBD2 covers 11 bases. CDR1 MGHRA and CDR2 YSYEKL come from the germline V gene. The CDR3 covers 16 residues. The ends lost 1 base at V and 4 bases at J; junction bases unmatched: 3. The CDR3 DNA is TGCGCCAGCAGCCAAGCAGGACTAGCGGGTTACAATGAGCAGTTCTTC. Translation: CASSQAGLAGYNEQFF.

This chain links TRBV3-1 with TRBJ1-4; 7 bases map to TRBD1. CDR1 and CDR2 (germline): LGHDT, YNNKEL (reference sequence). This CDR3 region has 13 residues. V lost 10 bases to trimming and J lost 2 bases; unmatched junction nucleotides: 4. The CDR3 reads CATGQATNEKLFF. As DNA, the CDR3 is TGTGCCACCGGACAGGCGACTAATGAAAAACTGTTTTTT.

This clonotype appeared many times. The chain recombines TRBV24-1 with TRBJ2-7, with 14 bases identical to TRBD2. Germline loops: CDR1 KGHDR, CDR2 SFDVKD. The CDR3 consists of 15 residues. V shed 7 bases, J shed 3 bases, and the junction held 4 bases outside the gene matches. The CDR3 bases are TGTGCCACCAGCCCCGGGACTAGCGGGAGCTACGAGCAGTACTTC. As protein: CATSPGTSGSYEQYF.

This clonotype was seen a few times. This rearrangement joins TRBV12-3 or TRBV12-4 to TRBJ2-5; D is perhaps TRBD1 (6 bases). The CDR3 is 14 amino acids. The V gene lost 2 bases and the J gene lost 3 bases, with 10 bases spanning the gap. The CDR3 sequence: CASSLRQVKETQYF. In DNA, the CDR3 is TGTGCCAGCAGTTTAAGACAGGTGAAAGAGACCCAGTACTTC.

This rearrangement joins TRBV11-2 to TRBJ1-2, with a weak D call TRBD1 (5 bases). The CDR3 contains 13 residues. The germline V gene encodes CDR1 SGHAT and CDR2 FQNNGV. The germline V and J ends were trimmed by 5 bases and 7 bases, with 14 bases remaining between them. Here the CDR3 DNA reads TGTGCCAGCAGCGGGGACGGTCGGAGTGGCTACACCTTC. Its translation is CASSGDGRSGYTF.

V is TRBV12-3 or TRBV12-4 and J is TRBJ2-2; TRBD2 aligns across 7 bases. Trimming at V came to 6 bases and at J to 7 bases, leaving 11 bases not matched to a gene. CDR3 length: 15 residues. The CDR3 loop is CASRTPGLRFGELFF. CDR3 coding DNA: TGTGCCAGCAGGACACCGGGACTACGGTTCGGGGAGCTGTTTTTT.

Only a few counts were recorded for this clonotype. The chain links TRBV3-1 to TRBJ2-7; the match to TRBD2 covers 13 bases. With V trimmed by 8 bases and J by 5 bases, 6 bases remained unmatched. The V gene's germline CDR1 is LGHDT and CDR2 YNNKEL (reference sequence). CDR3 length equals 14 residues. The DNA for the CDR3 is TGTGCCAGCGCCACTAGCGGGAGGGCGAACGAGCAGTACTTC. This gives the protein CASATSGRANEQYF.

This clonotype has a handful of counts. The V call is TRBV7-9, the J call TRBJ2-2; D possibly corresponds to TRBD1 (6 bases). V dropped 1 base and J dropped 2 bases, with 11 bases sitting between them. The CDR3 sequence is 16 residues long. Germline CDR1 reads SEHNR; CDR2 reads FQNEAQ (reference sequence). The CDR3 loop is CASSLERTANTGELFF. Here the CDR3 DNA reads TGTGCCAGCAGCTTAGAAAGGACAGCCAACACCGGGGAGCTGTTTTTT. Full variable domain (remainder filled in from reference TRBV7-9 and TRBJ2-2): DTGVSQNPRHKITKRGQNVTFRCDPISEHNRLYWYRQTLGQGPEFLTYFQNEAQLEKSRLLSDRFSAERPKGSFSTLEIQRTEQGDSAMYLCASSLERTANTGELFFGEGSRLTVL.

This clonotype came up many times. V and J are TRBV12-3 or TRBV12-4 and TRBJ1-5, with D possibly matching TRBD1 (5 bases). The CDR3 covers 13 residues. Trimming cost V 5 bases and J 5 bases, with 10 bases left between them. The CDR3 DNA sequence: TGTGCCAGCAGTCGTCCGGGGGATCAGCCCCAGCATTTT. It is translated as CASSRPGDQPQHF.

This clonotype was seen only a few times. The rearrangement uses TRBV14 and TRBJ2-5; possible D gene TRBD2, 6 bases. Trimming removed 3 bases at V and 2 bases at J, with 13 bases between. CDR3 length: 15 amino acids. Germline CDR1 reads SGHDN; CDR2 reads FVKESK. DNA of the CDR3: TGTGCCAGCAGCCACCGGGGACTCCCACAAGAGACCCAGTACTTC. Translated, it gives CASSHRGLPQETQYF.

This clonotype was recorded a few times. The V gene is TRBV12-5, the J gene TRBJ1-3; D is uncertain. Germline V gene lookup returns CDR1 LGHNT and CDR2 FRNRAP. V lost 0 bases to trimming and J lost 0 bases, with 12 bases between them. The CDR3 extends over 17 amino acids. This CDR3 reads CASGLVPKAISGNTIYF. CDR3 bases: TGTGCTAGTGGTTTGGTACCGAAGGCTATCTCTGGAAACACCATATATTTT.

The chain carries TRBV3-1 and TRBJ2-7; 9 bases line up with TRBD2. Per the germline V gene, CDR1 is LGHDT and CDR2 is YNNKEL (reference sequence). This CDR3 comprises 13 residues. This CDR3 reads CAAGGGSSYEQYF. CDR3 nucleotides: TGTGCGGCGGGGGGGGGCAGCTCCTACGAGCAGTACTTC.

This clonotype was detected only a few times. The gene calls are TRBV5-1 and TRBJ2-1; D not resolved. This CDR3 spans 13 amino acids. V gave up 4 bases and J gave up 8 bases, with 13 bases separating them. Germline lookup yields CDR1 SGHRS and CDR2 YFSETQ. The CDR3 DNA follows: TGCGCCAGCAGCCCAACCTCGATCCATGAGCAGTTCTTC. It encodes CASSPTSIHEQFF.

This clonotype was counted at least ten times. The rearrangement joins TRBV3-1 to TRBJ2-5; 7 positions agree with TRBD1. This CDR3 contains 14 residues. Germline V CDR1 and CDR2: LGHDT, YNNKEL (reference sequence). With 4 bases clipped from V and 2 bases from J, the junction kept 4 bases outside the gene matches. The CDR3 DNA follows: TGTGCCAGCAGCCTCAGACAGGGTCAAGAGACCCAGTACTTC. Translated, it gives CASSLRQGQETQYF.

This clonotype came up a few times. This rearrangement joins TRBV20-1 to TRBJ1-5; D is ambiguous. Germline-derived CDR1 and CDR2 are DFQATT and SNEGSKA (reference sequence). The length of the CDR3 is 13 residues. V dropped 5 bases and J dropped 4 bases, with 12 bases sitting between them. The CDR3 sequence: CSASAFTNQPQHF. The DNA for the CDR3 is TGCAGTGCTTCTGCTTTCACTAATCAGCCCCAGCATTTT.

This clonotype has only a few counts. J is TRBJ2-3 and V is TRBV5-1; D might be TRBD1 or TRBD2, each matching 5 bases. CDR1 SGHRS and CDR2 YFSETQ come from the germline V gene. CDR3 length: 16 amino acids. The V and J ends lost 0 bases and 4 bases respectively, with 15 bases between them. DNA of the CDR3: TGCGCCAGCAGCTTGGATGGGGGAGTTGTTGCAGATACGCAGTATTTT. It yields the protein CASSLDGGVVADTQYF.

The V gene is TRBV10-3, the J gene TRBJ2-5, with 9 bases identical to TRBD2. The germline gives CDR1 ENHRY, CDR2 SYGVKD. The CDR3 runs to 16 residues. After removal of 2 bases from V and 5 bases from J, the junction contained 9 bases not matched to a gene. The CDR3 sequence: CAISEPGLAGGETQYF. The CDR3 nucleotides are TGTGCCATCAGTGAGCCGGGACTAGCCGGCGGGGAGACCCAGTACTTC.

This clonotype was seen only a few times. The CDR3 spells CAISELDRTLHF. Here the CDR3 DNA reads TGTGCCATCAGTGAGTTGGATAGGACCCTCCACTTT. The chain links TRBV10-3 to TRBJ1-6; the D is unclear. The length of the CDR3 is 12 residues. Trimming took off 1 base at V and 14 bases at J, with 9 bases between the two ends. Per germline, CDR1 ENHRY and CDR2 SYGVKD.